This T cell receptor beta chain appears in the sequencing data of a study of PD-1 blockade in classical Hodgkin lymphoma. Findings and caveats of the study: Diminished baseline TCR diversity has been reported in newly diagnosed patients relative to healthy donors. In CD4+ cells, TCR diversity went up significantly by C4D1, but in CD8+ cells it did not. The study found complete responders had baseline diversity similar to newly diagnosed patients.

Sequencing was performed with immunoSEQ multiplex PCR; in TCRdb, only in-frame clones are kept and a portion is missing. The repertoire has 20,000 or so clones, around four fifths of them found once; the top ten carry roughly 2.5%. On this clone itself: Its target is unknown.

Time point: cycle 4 day 1 (C4D1), after less than 7 weeks of nivolumab. Patients all relapsed after autologous stem cell transplantation, and there was variation in brentuximab vedotin exposure. Starting with thawed PBMCs, CD4+ T cells were purified by magnetic negative selection. The V end was cut by 5 bases, the J end by 2 bases, with 8 bases between. Germline loops: CDR1 KGHSH, CDR2 LQKENI. The CDR3 spans 13 residues. The receptor comes from a human donor with classical Hodgkin lymphoma. The chain has TRBV18 and TRBJ2-3, with no clear D. Sequenced here: CD4+ T cells from blood, sampled before the fourth cycle of nivolumab. The CDR3 sequence is CASSRYSTDTQYF. In DNA, the CDR3 is TGTGCCAGCTCAAGATACTCCACAGATACGCAGTATTTT.